This T cell receptor beta chain derives from a study of blood T cell repertoires in COVID-19. On the study more broadly: In each case, the material was cDNA or gDNA derived from T cells, B-cell-depleted T cells, or PBMCs.

Donors in Cohort 3 who had recovered were those with two negative PCRs, healthcare professional clearance, or resolution of their symptoms. The assay was immunoSEQ multiplex PCR, and TCRdb's table has in-frame clones only and misses some. This sample has roughly 500,000 clones, with 70% to 90% found just once. What was sequenced was PBMCs or T cells enriched from blood (not recorded which). The receptor's source is a woman aged 60-75 years who had recovered from COVID-19.

The CDR3 region is CASSLVQDYGYTF. CDR3 bases: TGTGCCAGCAGTTTGGTACAGGACTATGGCTACACCTTC. V gene TRBV12-3 or TRBV12-4 combines with J gene TRBJ1-2; D might be TRBD1 (5 bases). V lost 3 bases and J 3 bases, leaving 8 bases between the germline ends. This CDR3 comprises 13 residues.